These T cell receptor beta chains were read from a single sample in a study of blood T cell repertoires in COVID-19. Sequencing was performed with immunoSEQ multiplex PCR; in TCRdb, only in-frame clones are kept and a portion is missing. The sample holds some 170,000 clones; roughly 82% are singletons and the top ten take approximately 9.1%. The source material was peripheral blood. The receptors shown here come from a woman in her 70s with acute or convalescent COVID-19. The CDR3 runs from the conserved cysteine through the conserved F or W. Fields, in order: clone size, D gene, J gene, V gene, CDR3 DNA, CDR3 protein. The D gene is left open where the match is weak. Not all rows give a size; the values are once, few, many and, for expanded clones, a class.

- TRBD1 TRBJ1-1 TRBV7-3 TGTGCCAGCAGCGAATCCCGGGACAGTTCGAACACTGAAGCTTTCTTT CASSESRDSSNTEAFF
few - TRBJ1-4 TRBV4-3 TGCGCCAGCAGCCAAGATCGGGGGGCTGAAAAACTGTTTTTT CASSQDRGAEKLFF
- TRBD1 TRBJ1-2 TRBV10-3 TGTGCCATCAGTGAGGGCAGGGGGTACGATGGCTACACCTTC CAISEGRGYDGYTF
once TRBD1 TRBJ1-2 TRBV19 TGTGCCAGTAGTCCCCGACAGGGAGGCTACACCTTC CASSPRQGGYTF
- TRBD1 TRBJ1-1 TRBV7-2 TGTGCCAGCAGCGCGACAGGGATGAACACTGAAGCTTTCTTT CASSATGMNTEAFF
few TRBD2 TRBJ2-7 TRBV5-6 TGTGCCAGCAGCGGAGGCTACTTTACTAGCGGGTTTACCTACGAGCAGTACTTC CASSGGYFTSGFTYEQYF
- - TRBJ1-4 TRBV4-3 TGCCCCCGCCGCCGACTCATATCGGGAGGGAGACAGAGTAATGAAAAACTGTTTTTT CPRRRLISGGRQSNEKLFF
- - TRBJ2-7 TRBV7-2 TGTGCCAGCAGCTTCTACGGGCCACTAGTCCTAGGCCCTTCCTACGAGCAGTACTTC CASSFYGPLVLGPSYEQYF
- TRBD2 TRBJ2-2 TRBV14 TGTGCCAGCAGCCAGATAGCGGGAGTTGAAACCGGGGAGCTGTTTTTT CASSQIAGVETGELFF
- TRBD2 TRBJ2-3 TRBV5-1 TGCGCCAGCAGCTTCGCGGGGGGGTCGGATACGCAGTATTTT CASSFAGGSDTQYF
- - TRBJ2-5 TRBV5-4 TGTGCCAGCAGCTCGGGGTACGGTGAAGAGACCCAGTACTTC CASSSGYGEETQYF
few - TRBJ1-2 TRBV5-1 TGCGCCAGCAGCTTGGCCGGGACATCGGAGGTCTATGGCTACACCTTC CASSLAGTSEVYGYTF
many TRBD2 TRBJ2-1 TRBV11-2 TGTGCCAGCAGCTTAGTAGGTTGGGGTGCCCAGCGGGGTGAGCAGTTCTTC CASSLVGWGAQRGEQFF
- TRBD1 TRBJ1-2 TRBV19 TGTGCCAGTAGCGAGGGACAGCACTATGGCTACACCTTC CASSEGQHYGYTF
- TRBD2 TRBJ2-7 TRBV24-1 TGTGCCACCAGTGATAAGGCAGCGGGGGGTGGTTACGAGCAGTACTTC CATSDKAAGGGYEQYF
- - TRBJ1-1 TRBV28 TGTGCCAGCAGTTTGCGGACTGAAGCTTTCTTT CASSLRTEAFF
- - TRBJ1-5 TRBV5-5 TGTGCCAGCAGCTTGACGGCCAGGGGAACCTATCAGCCCCAGCATTTT CASSLTARGTYQPQHF
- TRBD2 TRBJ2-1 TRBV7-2 TGTGCCAGCACCCTCACTAGCGGGGGGGCCTCCTACAATGAGCAGTTCTTC CASTLTSGGASYNEQFF
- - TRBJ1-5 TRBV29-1 TGCAGCGTCGCATTAGGAGGGATGGGGGACCAGCCCCAGCATTTT CSVALGGMGDQPQHF
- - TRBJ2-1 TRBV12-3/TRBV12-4 TGTGCCAGCAGTTTAACGAGGTCTGAGCAGTTCTTC CASSLTRSEQFF
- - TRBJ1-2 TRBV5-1 TGCGCCAGCAGCAATACAGGGCGCGCGTCCGGCTACACCTTC CASSNTGRASGYTF
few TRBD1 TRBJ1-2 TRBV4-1 TGCGCCAGCAGCCCCACAGGGGGGTATGGCTACACCTTC CASSPTGGYGYTF
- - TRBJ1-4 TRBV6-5 TGTGCCAGCGACAGCAATAATGAAAAACTGTTTTTT CASDSNNEKLFF
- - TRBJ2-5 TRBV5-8 TGTGCCAGCACGGATAGGGGTTTCATCCTGGGGGAGACCCAGTACTTC CASTDRGFILGETQYF